Listed below are T cell receptor beta chains from one sample, sequenced in a study of CD8+ T cells in alopecia areata. TCRdb's table, derived via immunoSEQ multiplex PCR, lists solely in-frame clones and lacks some. The sample includes more than 200,000 clones, about 40% of them seen just once. The starting material was CD4+ T cells sorted from blood, obtained at approximately week 36, from a patient treated with tofacitinib. The receptors derive from a human donor with alopecia areata. The CDR3 runs from the conserved cysteine through the conserved F or W. The D gene is left open where the match is weak. Size is omitted from some rows. Given values are once, few, many or a class for expanded clones.

cdr3_nt,cdr3_aa,d_call,v_call,clone_size,j_call
TGTGCCAGCAGTGGCGGGAGGGCAGAGACCCAGTACTTC,CASSGGRAETQYF,TRBD2,TRBV14,few,TRBJ2-5
TGTGCCAGCAGCCATAGCTACGAGCAGTACTTC,CASSHSYEQYF,NA,TRBV7-9,NA,TRBJ2-7
TGTGCCAGCAGACCCGGGACTAGCAGATCCTACCCAGAGACCCAGTACTTC,CASRPGTSRSYPETQYF,TRBD2,TRBV5-4,NA,TRBJ2-5
TGTGCCAGCAGCCTCCAGGTGGGGGATGAAGCTTTCTTT,CASSLQVGDEAFF,NA,TRBV7-2,NA,TRBJ1-1
TGCAGCGTTCGGGACGGAACCTACGAGCAGTACTTC,CSVRDGTYEQYF,NA,TRBV29-1,few,TRBJ2-7
TGTGCCAGCAGCCCCGGGGGCTCCTACGAGCAGTACTTC,CASSPGGSYEQYF,NA,TRBV6-6,NA,TRBJ2-7
TGCAGCGTTGAAGGATCACGCGGAAGCTCTGGAAACACCATATATTTT,CSVEGSRGSSGNTIYF,NA,TRBV29-1,many,TRBJ1-3
TGCAGCGTAGTTACGGTTCGGAGCGGGAGGTACAATGAGCAGTTCTTC,CSVVTVRSGRYNEQFF,TRBD2,TRBV29-1,NA,TRBJ2-1
TGTGCCAGTACAACTGGACAGGGCAGAGCGAATCGGACCCAGTACTTC,CASTTGQGRANRTQYF,TRBD1,TRBV19,NA,TRBJ2-5
TGTGCCAGCAGCTTCCCGGGACTAGCTTCAGATACGCAGTATTTT,CASSFPGLASDTQYF,TRBD2,TRBV5-4,few,TRBJ2-3
TGTGCCAGCAGCGTAGTCGGGGCGGATACGCAGTATTTT,CASSVVGADTQYF,NA,TRBV9,NA,TRBJ2-3
TGTGCCAGCAGCTTAGGAGCGGGAACTGAGACCCAGTACTTC,CASSLGAGTETQYF,TRBD2,TRBV7-2,NA,TRBJ2-5
TGCAGCGCCCGCGCACGGTCCCCGTTCAATGAGCAGTTCTTC,CSARARSPFNEQFF,NA,TRBV29-1,NA,TRBJ2-1
TGCGCCAGCAGCCAAGAGGCAACGCAGTACTTC,CASSQEATQYF,NA,TRBV4-1,NA,TRBJ2-7
TGTGCCTGGGGTCAATTTAGCGGGAGGGTCTTTAATGAGCAGTTCTTC,CAWGQFSGRVFNEQFF,TRBD2,TRBV30,NA,TRBJ2-1
TGCGCCAGCAGCCAAGATCGGGGCAGGGCCAAGGAAAAACTGTTTTTT,CASSQDRGRAKEKLFF,NA,TRBV4-1,NA,TRBJ1-4
TGTGCCAGCAGTTCGCTAGCGGGATCGCAGTATTTT,CASSSLAGSQYF,TRBD2,TRBV27,few,TRBJ2-3